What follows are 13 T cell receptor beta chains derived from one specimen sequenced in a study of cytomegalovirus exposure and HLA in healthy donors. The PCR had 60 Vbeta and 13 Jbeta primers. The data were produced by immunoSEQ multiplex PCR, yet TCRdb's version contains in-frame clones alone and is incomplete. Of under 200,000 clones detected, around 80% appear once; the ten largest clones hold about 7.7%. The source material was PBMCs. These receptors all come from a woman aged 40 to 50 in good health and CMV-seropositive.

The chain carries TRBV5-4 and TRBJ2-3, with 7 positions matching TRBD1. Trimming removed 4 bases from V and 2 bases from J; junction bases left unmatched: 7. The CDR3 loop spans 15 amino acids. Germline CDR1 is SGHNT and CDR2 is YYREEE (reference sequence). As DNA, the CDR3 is TGTGCCAGCAGCCCGGGGACAGCCCCCACAGATACGCAGTATTTT. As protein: CASSPGTAPTDTQYF.

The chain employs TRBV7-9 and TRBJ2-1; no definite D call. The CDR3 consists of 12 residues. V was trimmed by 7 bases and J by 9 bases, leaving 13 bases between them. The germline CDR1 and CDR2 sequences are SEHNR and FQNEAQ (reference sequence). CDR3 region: CASTQLVSEQFF. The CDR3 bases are TGTGCCAGCACCCAGTTGGTATCTGAGCAGTTCTTC.

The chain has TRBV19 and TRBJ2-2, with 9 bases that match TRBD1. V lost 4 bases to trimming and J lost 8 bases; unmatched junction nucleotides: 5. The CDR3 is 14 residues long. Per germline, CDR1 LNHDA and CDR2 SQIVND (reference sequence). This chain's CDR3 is CASSSQGQGGELFF. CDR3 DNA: TGTGCCAGTAGTAGCCAGGGACAGGGAGGGGAGCTGTTTTTT.

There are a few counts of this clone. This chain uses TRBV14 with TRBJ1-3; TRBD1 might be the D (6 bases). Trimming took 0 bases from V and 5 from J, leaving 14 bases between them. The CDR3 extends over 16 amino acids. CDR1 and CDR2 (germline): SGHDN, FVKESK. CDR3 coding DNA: TGTGCCAGCAGCCAAGATGTAAAGGGGGGGAGAAACACCATATATTTT. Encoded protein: CASSQDVKGGRNTIYF.

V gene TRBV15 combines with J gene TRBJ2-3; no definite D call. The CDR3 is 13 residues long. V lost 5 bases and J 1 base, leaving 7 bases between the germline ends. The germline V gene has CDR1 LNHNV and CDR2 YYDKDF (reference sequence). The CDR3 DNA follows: TGTGCCACCAGCCCCAGCGGCACAGATACGCAGTATTTT. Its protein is CATSPSGTDTQYF.

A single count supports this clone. The chain's CDR3 is CASSKPTGQETQYF. CDR3 sequence (DNA): TGTGCCAGCAGTAAGCCTACAGGTCAAGAGACCCAGTACTTC. The J gene is TRBJ2-5, the V gene TRBV6-5, with D maybe TRBD1 (5 bases). The germline CDR1 and CDR2 sequences are MNHEY and SVGAGI. Trimming took 5 bases from V and 2 from J, leaving 12 bases between them. This CDR3 region has 14 residues.

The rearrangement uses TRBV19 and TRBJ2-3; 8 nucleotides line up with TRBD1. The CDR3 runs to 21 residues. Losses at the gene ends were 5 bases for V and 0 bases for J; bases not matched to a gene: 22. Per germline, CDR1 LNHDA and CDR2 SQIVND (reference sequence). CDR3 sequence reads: CASSHQGLAGTGSTSTDTQYF. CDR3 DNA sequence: TGTGCCAGTAGTCATCAGGGATTAGCCGGGACAGGATCAACTAGCACAGATACGCAGTATTTT.

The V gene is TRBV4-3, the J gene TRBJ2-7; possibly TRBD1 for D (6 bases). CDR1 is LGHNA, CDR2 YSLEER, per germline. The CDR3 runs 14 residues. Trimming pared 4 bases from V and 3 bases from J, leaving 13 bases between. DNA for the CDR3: TGCGCCAGCAGCCCTACAGGGTCCCACTACGAGCAGTACTTC. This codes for CASSPTGSHYEQYF.

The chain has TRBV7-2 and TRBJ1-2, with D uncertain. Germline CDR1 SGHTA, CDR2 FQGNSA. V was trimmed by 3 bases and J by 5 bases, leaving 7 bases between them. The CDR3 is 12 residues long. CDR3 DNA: TGTGCCAGCAGCTTTAGTGCTTATGGCTACACCTTC. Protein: CASSFSAYGYTF.

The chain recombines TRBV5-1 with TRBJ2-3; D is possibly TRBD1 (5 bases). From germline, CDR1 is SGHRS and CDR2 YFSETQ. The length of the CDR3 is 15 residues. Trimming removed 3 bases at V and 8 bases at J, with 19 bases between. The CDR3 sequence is CASSSSMTVDSTQYF. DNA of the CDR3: TGCGCCAGCAGCTCGAGTATGACAGTTGACAGTACGCAGTATTTT.

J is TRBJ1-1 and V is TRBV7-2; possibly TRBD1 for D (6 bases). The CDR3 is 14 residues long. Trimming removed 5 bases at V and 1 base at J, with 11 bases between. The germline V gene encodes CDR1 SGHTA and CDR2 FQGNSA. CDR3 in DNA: TGTGCCAGCAGCCCGCCGACAGGGAACACTGAAGCTTTCTTT. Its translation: CASSPPTGNTEAFF.

The CDR3 loop is CASSPSRWRSNTGELFF. The CDR3 DNA sequence: TGTGCCAGCAGCCCATCAAGGTGGCGGTCGAACACCGGGGAGCTGTTTTTT. V gene TRBV11-1 combines with J gene TRBJ2-2, with D unresolved. The CDR3 loop spans 17 amino acids. The ends were cut back, 5 bases at V and 0 bases at J, with 16 bases in the middle. Germline CDR1 reads SGHAT; CDR2 reads FQDESV (reference sequence).

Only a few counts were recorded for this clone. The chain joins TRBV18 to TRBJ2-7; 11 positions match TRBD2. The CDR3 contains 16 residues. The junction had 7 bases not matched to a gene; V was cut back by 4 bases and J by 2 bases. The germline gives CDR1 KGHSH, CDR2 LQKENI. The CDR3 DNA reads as TGTGCCAGCTCACTTATAGCGGGAGGGTTTACCTACGAGCAGTACTTC. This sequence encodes CASSLIAGGFTYEQYF.